A single sample gave rise to the 16 T cell receptor beta chains below, sequenced in a study of T cell changes during pregnancy in multiple sclerosis (dated by TCRdb to the late 2010s). Libraries were prepared through the immunoSEQ multiplex PCR assay. TCRdb obtained this table from immuneACCESS and retained in-frame rearrangements with V and J assigned. These tables miss some clones; where compared with another copy, unresolved V genes account for less than half of the shortfall, and the remainder is unexplained. The sample table holds 35,000 to 45,000 clones, of which 91% were seen once. Together, the top ten hold about 0.45% of the sample. The starting material was CD4+ T cells from peripheral blood mononuclear cells, obtained in the second trimester of pregnancy. These receptors all stem from a female donor in good health, enrolled as a control in a pregnancy study.

This clone was seen once. The DNA for the CDR3 is TGTGCCAGCTGTCCACAGGGTCTATATGGCTACACCTTC. Translation: CASCPQGLYGYTF. The chain uses TRBV28 and TRBJ1-2; a possible D gene is TRBD1 (6 bases). The V end lost 8 bases, the J end lost 5 bases, and 15 bases lay between the germline ends. Germline-derived CDR1 and CDR2 are MDHEN and SYDVKM. CDR3 length: 13 residues.

V gene TRBV13 combines with J gene TRBJ2-2, with TRBD2 matching 12 bases. The germline V gene has CDR1 PRHDT and CDR2 FYEKMQ (reference sequence). The trim removed 3 bases at V and 6 bases at J, leaving 8 bases unmatched. The CDR3 consists of 17 residues. The CDR3 DNA reads TGTGCCAGCAGCTTCGCTAGCGGGGGGGCTACCCCCGGGGAGCTGTTTTTT. This codes for CASSFASGGATPGELFF.

The chain uses TRBV27 and TRBJ2-3, with 8 nucleotides matching TRBD2. CDR3 length: 13 residues. Germline lookup yields CDR1 MNHEY and CDR2 SMNVEV (reference sequence). V lost 3 bases, J lost 8 bases, and 4 bases stayed unmatched. The CDR3 coding sequence is TGTGCCAGCAGTTTCCTTAGCGGGACTACGCAGTATTTT. Residues: CASSFLSGTTQYF.

The rearrangement joins TRBV25-1 to TRBJ2-7, with 7 bases lining up with TRBD2. J was trimmed by 1 base and V by 2 bases; bases with no gene match: 5. Germline CDR1 and CDR2: MGHDK and SYGVNS. The CDR3 covers 15 residues. CDR3 sequence (DNA): TGTGCCAGCAGTGAAGGGGGGGGTGGATCCTACGAGCAGTACTTC. Its translation: CASSEGGGGSYEQYF.

V gene TRBV6-1 combines with J gene TRBJ1-4; maybe TRBD1 (5 bases). The CDR3 runs to 13 residues. V lost 8 bases and J lost 5, with 12 bases in between. Germline CDR1 reads MNHNS; CDR2 reads SASEGT. CDR3 amino acids: CASGRQINEKLFF. The CDR3 DNA reads as TGTGCCAGCGGACGACAGATAAATGAAAAACTGTTTTTT.

The rearrangement links TRBV11-1 to TRBJ2-5, with 9 bases identical to TRBD2. CDR1 SGHAT and CDR2 FQDESV come from the germline V gene (reference sequence). The CDR3 has 17 residues. J gave up 2 bases and V 1 base, and 8 bases lay outside the gene matches. The CDR3 sequence is CASSLGVLAGPQETQYF. DNA of the CDR3: TGTGCCAGCAGCTTAGGAGTCCTAGCGGGGCCACAAGAGACCCAGTACTTC.

The chain is built from TRBV27 and TRBJ1-5, with TRBD1 matching 8 bases. The CDR3 has 14 amino acids. Trimming removed 5 bases from V and 7 bases from J; junction bases left unmatched: 7. Germline V gives CDR1 MNHEY, CDR2 SMNVEV (reference sequence). The CDR3 nucleotides are TGTGCCAGCAGTGGAATCAGGGGGCTGCAGCCCCAGCATTTT. Amino acids: CASSGIRGLQPQHF.

This chain links TRBV5-1 with TRBJ2-7; D is unclear. The germline gives CDR1 SGHRS, CDR2 YFSETQ. V dropped 1 base and J dropped 5 bases, with 13 bases sitting between them. The CDR3 spans 14 residues. The CDR3, as DNA: TGCGCCAGCAGCTTGAACAGCATATATGACGAGCAGTACTTC. It codes for CASSLNSIYDEQYF.

The gene calls are TRBV6-1 and TRBJ1-5, with D unresolved. This CDR3 is built from 15 residues. The V end was cut by 8 bases, the J end by 4 bases, with 18 bases between. Germline CDR1 reads MNHNS; CDR2 reads SASEGT. The CDR3, as DNA: TGTGCCAGCTCTACCACGGGAACAAATAATCAGCCCCAGCATTTT. Residues: CASSTTGTNNQPQHF.

The chain has TRBV6-1 and TRBJ2-2; no firm D call. The CDR3 length is 14 residues. V lost 6 bases and J 7 bases, leaving 15 bases between the germline ends. Germline loops: CDR1 MNHNS, CDR2 SASEGT. CDR3 residues: CASRLPIPGGELFF. The CDR3 DNA reads as TGTGCCAGCAGACTTCCAATTCCCGGCGGGGAGCTGTTTTTT.

CDR3 DNA sequence: TGTGCCAGTAGTGGGGCAAGGGCCGCAGCTAACTATGGCTACACCTTC. The encoded protein is CASSGARAAANYGYTF. The rearrangement uses TRBV19 and TRBJ1-2; possibly TRBD1 for D (5 bases). CDR3 length equals 16 residues. V lost 5 bases and J lost 0, with 16 bases in between. CDR1 and CDR2 (germline): LNHDA, SQIVND (reference sequence).

The gene calls are TRBV7-9 and TRBJ1-2, with 7 bases lining up with TRBD1. Trimming removed 5 bases from V and 1 base from J; junction bases left unmatched: 1. The length of the CDR3 is 13 residues. Per the germline V gene, CDR1 is SEHNR and CDR2 is FQNEAQ (reference sequence). The CDR3 protein is CASSGQDNYGYTF. DNA for the CDR3: TGTGCCAGCAGCGGACAGGATAACTATGGCTACACCTTC.

The rearrangement links TRBV13 to TRBJ1-4; 8 bases map to TRBD1. The germline gives CDR1 PRHDT, CDR2 FYEKMQ (reference sequence). Trimming cost V 6 bases and J 6 bases; bases outside gene matches: 6. The CDR3 length is 14 residues. DNA of the CDR3: TGTGCCAGCAGTCTCGGACAGGGAGATGAAAAACTGTTTTTT. Translating gives CASSLGQGDEKLFF.

V and J are TRBV7-6 and TRBJ1-1; 8 nucleotides agree with TRBD1. The CDR3 loop spans 16 amino acids. The J segment lost 1 base and the V segment lost 2 bases, leaving 6 bases of the junction unmatched. Germline V gene data show CDR1 as SGHVS and CDR2 as FNYEAQ. The CDR3 DNA reads TGTGCCAGCAGCTTACGGGGACAGGATGAGAACACTGAAGCTTTCTTT. Translating it yields CASSLRGQDENTEAFF.

The gene calls are TRBV10-3 and TRBJ2-2, with D possibly matching TRBD1 (6 bases). Germline V gene lookup returns CDR1 ENHRY and CDR2 SYGVKD. V lost 6 bases to trimming and J lost 1 base, with 18 bases between them. The CDR3 consists of 17 residues. Here the CDR3 DNA reads TGTGCCATCAGAGGACAGAGGCCCACTGGGAACACCGGGGAGCTGTTTTTT. This translates into CAIRGQRPTGNTGELFF.

The rearrangement links TRBV5-1 to TRBJ2-7; D not certain. This CDR3 has 14 residues. V lost 1 base to trimming and J lost 7 bases, with 15 bases between them. Germline CDR1 SGHRS, CDR2 YFSETQ. CDR3 in DNA: TGCGCCAGCAGCTTGTTTCCTGAGACGGGTGAGCAGTACTTC. Its translation: CASSLFPETGEQYF.